The 13 T cell receptor beta chains below all came from one sample that was sequenced in a study of cytomegalovirus exposure and HLA in healthy donors. PCR primers comprised 60 Vbeta and 13 Jbeta primers. TCRdb keeps only in-frame clones here, not all; method: immunoSEQ multiplex PCR. The sample records 100,000 to 150,000 clones, 75% to 85% being singletons. Sequenced: PBMCs. These receptors were obtained from a man under 40 in good health and CMV-seronegative.

The chain links TRBV19 to TRBJ2-7; D perhaps matches TRBD2 (7 bases). Germline-derived CDR1 and CDR2 are LNHDA and SQIVND (reference sequence). Trimming took 1 base from V and 3 from J, leaving 13 bases between them. The length of the CDR3 is 15 residues. The CDR3 DNA follows: TGTGCCAGTAGTATAGGGTGGGGGGGCGTCTACGAGCAGTACTTC. Amino acid sequence: CASSIGWGGVYEQYF.

The CDR3 DNA sequence: TGTGCCAGCAGCTTAGAAGGGGGGAACACCGGGGAGCTGTTTTTT. It codes for CASSLEGGNTGELFF. The chain has TRBV13 and TRBJ2-2; perhaps TRBD1 as D (6 bases). V was pared by 1 base and J by 1 base, with 7 bases between. The CDR3 runs 15 residues. Germline loops: CDR1 PRHDT, CDR2 FYEKMQ (reference sequence).

This sequence joins TRBV9 and TRBJ2-1; possibly TRBD1 for D (5 bases). Germline V CDR1 and CDR2: SGDLS, YYNGEE. V was pared by 4 bases and J by 5 bases, with 16 bases between. The CDR3 contains 15 residues. This CDR3 is CASSPGPTENNEQFF. The CDR3 DNA is TGTGCCAGCAGCCCAGGGCCGACAGAAAACAATGAGCAGTTCTTC.

The chain is built from TRBV7-9 and TRBJ2-7; tentatively, D is TRBD2 (6 bases). CDR3 length: 15 residues. Trimming left V 5 bases short and J 2 bases short, with 16 bases between. Germline CDR1 reads SEHNR; CDR2 reads FQNEAQ (reference sequence). The CDR3 sequence: CASSPHGGPPYEQYF. In DNA, the CDR3 is TGTGCCAGCAGCCCCCACGGGGGTCCCCCCTACGAGCAGTACTTC. Looking up the rest from reference TRBV7-9 and TRBJ2-7 gives the full variable domain: DTGVSQNPRHKITKRGQNVTFRCDPISEHNRLYWYRQTLGQGPEFLTYFQNEAQLEKSRLLSDRFSAERPKGSFSTLEIQRTEQGDSAMYLCASSPHGGPPYEQYFGPGTRLTVT.

V is TRBV2 and J is TRBJ2-2; D gene ambiguous. The ends were cut back, 1 base at V and 4 bases at J, with 10 bases in the middle. The CDR3 spans 15 residues. Germline lookup yields CDR1 SNHLY and CDR2 FYNNEI. CDR3 bases: TGTGCCAGCAGTGAAGTCGGTATAATCACCGGGGAGCTGTTTTTT. Translating it yields CASSEVGIITGELFF.

This clone was seen more than once but under ten times. The chain recombines TRBV29-1 with TRBJ2-2; weak D call: TRBD2 (6 bases). The V end lost 6 bases, the J end lost 4 bases, and 12 bases lay between the germline ends. In germline, CDR1 is SQVTM, CDR2 ANQGSEA. The CDR3 covers 13 residues. CDR3: CSVNQGGTGELFF. The CDR3 DNA reads TGCAGCGTAAACCAGGGAGGCACCGGGGAGCTGTTTTTT.

The J gene is TRBJ1-2, the V gene TRBV5-5; 7 bases line up with TRBD1. The CDR3 runs 16 residues. V shed 4 bases, J shed 8 bases, and the junction held 17 bases outside the gene matches. In germline, CDR1 is SGHKS, CDR2 YYEKEE (reference sequence). CDR3 amino acids: CASSIEGQTSWDGYTF. CDR3 nucleotides: TGTGCCAGCAGCATTGAGGGACAGACCTCTTGGGACGGCTACACCTTC.

This chain links TRBV5-1 with TRBJ1-1; no clear D. The V end was cut by 4 bases, the J end by 0 bases, with 16 bases between. The CDR3 totals 16 residues. CDR1 is SGHRS and CDR2 is YFSETQ in the germline V gene. The CDR3, as DNA: TGCGCCAGCAGCCCCAGCGGTTCTTTAATGAACACTGAAGCTTTCTTT. Translated, it gives CASSPSGSLMNTEAFF.

This chain joins TRBV10-1 and TRBJ1-2; 9 nucleotides align to TRBD1. Trimming cost V 8 bases and J 6 bases; bases outside gene matches: 4. The CDR3 has 12 amino acids. Germline CDR1 reads WNHNN; CDR2 reads SYGVQD (reference sequence). The CDR3 here is CASRGQGNGYTF. DNA of the CDR3: TGCGCCAGCCGGGGACAGGGTAATGGCTACACCTTC.

The genes are TRBV2 and TRBJ2-3; 7 bases are a match to TRBD2. There are 14 residues in the CDR3. The germline gives CDR1 SNHLY, CDR2 FYNNEI. The ends lost 9 bases at V and 5 bases at J; junction bases unmatched: 11. CDR3 DNA sequence: TGTGCCAGAACTCGCGGGAGTACGGGAGATACGCAGTATTTT. Amino acids: CARTRGSTGDTQYF.

The chain employs TRBV12-5 and TRBJ2-1, with 10 bases lining up with TRBD2. The ends lost 0 bases at V and 0 bases at J; junction bases unmatched: 17. This CDR3 has 22 amino acids. Germline values: CDR1 LGHNT, CDR2 FRNRAP. The CDR3 nucleotides are TGTGCTAGTGGTTTGGTACGAGGGGGGTTAGCGGGAGGCCTCAGCTCCTACAATGAGCAGTTCTTC. Protein: CASGLVRGGLAGGLSSYNEQFF.

J is TRBJ1-2 and V is TRBV7-9, with TRBD1 matching over 9 bases. Trimming removed 5 bases from V and 5 bases from J; junction bases left unmatched: 9. CDR1 SEHNR and CDR2 FQNEAQ come from the germline V gene (reference sequence). The CDR3 spans 15 residues. The CDR3 region is CASSRADRGGYGYTF. CDR3 nucleotide sequence: TGTGCCAGCAGCCGAGCGGACAGGGGAGGTTATGGCTACACCTTC.

The V and J genes are TRBV27 and TRBJ2-7; tentatively, D is TRBD1 (6 bases). The CDR3 runs 14 residues. Germline CDR1 reads MNHEY; CDR2 reads SMNVEV (reference sequence). V lost 0 bases to trimming and J lost 2 bases, with 8 bases between them. CDR3 region: CASSLSGQTYEQYF. The DNA for the CDR3 is TGTGCCAGCAGTTTATCAGGACAGACCTACGAGCAGTACTTC.